This T cell receptor (beta chain) was captured by sequencing in a study of T cells in localized non-small cell lung cancer. Overall study results and limits: Maximal T cell clonality occurred in uninvolved adjacent lung, with tumor ranking below it. Higher blood T cell density went with longer overall survival. There were a median roughly 60 of the top 100 tumor clones appearing in adjacent lung.

This clone has more than one count but fewer than ten. Its antigen remains unknown. The germline V gene encodes CDR1 MNHEY and CDR2 SVGAGI. The ends were cut back, 6 bases at V and 14 bases at J, with 17 bases in the middle. The CDR3 has 13 amino acids. This table comes from immunoSEQ multiplex PCR, and its TCRdb copy is limited to in-frame clones, with some not included. The repertoire holds just under 80,000 clones, with approximately 80% as singletons. This sequence joins TRBV6-5 and TRBJ1-6; tentative D call: TRBD1 (5 bases). This TCR was recovered from an older female donor with stage I lung adenocarcinoma. The sample was peripheral blood, taken before any cancer treatment. The CDR3 reads CASRSPPAGALHF. In DNA form, the CDR3 reads TGTGCCAGCAGGTCTCCCCCGGCGGGGGCCCTCCACTTT.